What follows describes a single T cell receptor (beta chain). Clinical histories supplied by participants themselves formed the basis of cohort assignment. Two negative PCRs, clearance, or symptom resolution were required of recovered Cohort 3 donors. The record originates from a study of blood T cell repertoires in COVID-19. The CDR3 runs to 11 residues. Trimming stripped 4 bases from V and 2 bases from J, with 2 bases between. Method: immunoSEQ multiplex PCR; TCRdb's copy keeps in-frame clones and lacks some. Of some 300,000 clones listed, approximately 89% are singletons. The sequencing input was PBMCs or T cells enriched from blood (not recorded which). The clonotype was recovered from a woman under 40 who had recovered from COVID-19. This chain uses TRBV12-3 or TRBV12-4 with TRBJ1-1, with D unclear. CDR3 sequence (DNA): TGTGCCAGCAGTTCAAACACTGAAGCTTTCTTT. Translated, it gives CASSSNTEAFF.